One and the same sample provided the 11 T cell receptor beta chains below, sequenced in a study of T cell responses to AZD1222 COVID-19 vaccine. Repertoires were generated with immunoSEQ multiplex PCR, while TCRdb's copy carries only in-frame clones and drops some. The table has tens of thousands of clones, around nine tenths seen once. This specimen consisted of peripheral blood, obtained 28 days after the second dose of the MenACWY control vaccine. These receptors all come from an adult who received the MenACWY meningococcal vaccine as a control.

J is TRBJ1-3 and V is TRBV6-5; 7 bases line up with TRBD1. From germline, CDR1 is MNHEY and CDR2 SVGAGI. V lost 4 bases, J lost 0 bases, and 3 bases stayed unmatched. The CDR3 runs to 15 residues. CDR3 coding DNA: TGTGCCAGCAGTTCGACAGGGATCTCTGGAAACACCATATATTTT. Encoded protein: CASSSTGISGNTIYF.

The chain employs TRBV28 and TRBJ1-1; D is uncertain. V lost 3 bases and J 1 base, leaving 9 bases between the germline ends. The CDR3 spans 14 residues. Per germline, CDR1 MDHEN and CDR2 SYDVKM. The CDR3 region has the DNA TGTGCCAGCAGTTTGGGCGGATCGAACACTGAAGCTTTCTTT. It yields the protein CASSLGGSNTEAFF.

This chain joins TRBV24-1 and TRBJ2-2; D is unclear. V was trimmed by 4 bases and J by 2 bases, leaving 16 bases between them. The CDR3 is 17 amino acids. Germline CDR1 and CDR2: KGHDR and SFDVKD. The CDR3 sequence is CATSEGSTTKNTGELFF. The CDR3 DNA reads as TGTGCCACCAGTGAGGGCAGCACCACTAAAAACACCGGGGAGCTGTTTTTT.

The chain joins TRBV6-2 or TRBV6-3 to TRBJ2-1; no firm D call. Germline CDR1 and CDR2: MNHEY and SVGEGT. CDR3 size: 14 residues. V was clipped by 0 bases and J by 4 bases, with 7 bases between them. The CDR3, as DNA: TGTGCCAGCAGTTACTCGTCGGCGTACAATGAGCAGTTCTTC. Its protein product is CASSYSSAYNEQFF.

The J gene is TRBJ1-5, the V gene TRBV30; a weak D match, TRBD1 (5 bases). The CDR3 length is 15 residues. Trimming pared 0 bases from V and 4 bases from J, leaving 13 bases between. Germline loops: CDR1 GTSNPN, CDR2 SVGIG (reference sequence). This chain's CDR3 is CAWSVGAAGNQPQHF. CDR3 in DNA: TGTGCCTGGAGTGTAGGGGCAGCGGGGAATCAGCCCCAGCATTTT.

This chain links TRBV27 with TRBJ2-5, with 12 bases matching TRBD1. Germline V gene data show CDR1 as MNHEY and CDR2 as SMNVEV (reference sequence). The CDR3 covers 16 residues. Unmatched junction bases numbered 3, after V lost 1 base and J lost 3 bases. The CDR3 nucleotides read TGTGCCAGCAGTTTATTGGGGACAGGGGGCGAAGAGACCCAGTACTTC. It is translated as CASSLLGTGGEETQYF.

V is TRBV27 and J is TRBJ1-1; D might be TRBD1 (5 bases). CDR1 MNHEY and CDR2 SMNVEV come from the germline V gene (reference sequence). Trimming removed 4 bases at V and 4 bases at J, with 10 bases between. This CDR3 contains 13 residues. In DNA, the CDR3 is TGTGCCAGCAGTTGGGGACCGGGCACTGAAGCTTTCTTT. Its protein product is CASSWGPGTEAFF.

The chain has TRBV5-6 and TRBJ1-4; 7 bases are a match to TRBD1. The CDR3 totals 15 residues. Germline CDR1 SGHDT, CDR2 YYEEEE. Trimming took 4 bases from V and 8 from J; bases not matched to a gene: 11. CDR3 protein: CASSALGTAGEKLFF. CDR3 sequence (DNA): TGTGCCAGCAGCGCATTGGGGACAGCAGGGGAAAAACTGTTTTTT.

This sequence joins TRBV2 and TRBJ2-2, with D perhaps given as TRBD1 or TRBD2 (5 bases each). This CDR3 region has 13 residues. The germline gives CDR1 SNHLY, CDR2 FYNNEI. V lost 6 bases and J lost 1, with 6 bases in between. The CDR3 loop reads CASRGENTGELFF. In nucleotides, the CDR3 is TGTGCCAGCAGGGGGGAGAACACCGGGGAGCTGTTTTTT. Drawing the rest from reference TRBV2 and TRBJ2-2, the complete variable domain is EPEVTQTPSHQVTQMGQEVILRCVPISNHLYFYWYRQILGQKVEFLVSFYNNEISEKSEIFDDQFSVERPDGSNFTLKIRSTKLEDSAMYFCASRGENTGELFFGEGSRLTVL.

The gene calls are TRBV27 and TRBJ1-4, with D perhaps matching TRBD1 (5 bases). The ends were cut back, 3 bases at V and 6 bases at J, with 8 bases in the middle. The germline V gene encodes CDR1 MNHEY and CDR2 SMNVEV (reference sequence). The CDR3 extends over 13 amino acids. The CDR3 here is CASSLIGDEKLFF. The DNA of the CDR3 is TGTGCCAGCAGTTTGATAGGGGATGAAAAACTGTTTTTT.

The chain combines TRBV5-5 with TRBJ1-3; D gene ambiguous. The CDR3 covers 17 residues. V lost 0 bases to trimming and J lost 0 bases, with 13 bases between them. The V gene's germline CDR1 is SGHKS and CDR2 YYEKEE (reference sequence). The CDR3: CASSLGGSGSSGNTIYF. The CDR3 bases are TGTGCCAGCAGCTTGGGTGGGTCGGGCAGCTCTGGAAACACCATATATTTT.